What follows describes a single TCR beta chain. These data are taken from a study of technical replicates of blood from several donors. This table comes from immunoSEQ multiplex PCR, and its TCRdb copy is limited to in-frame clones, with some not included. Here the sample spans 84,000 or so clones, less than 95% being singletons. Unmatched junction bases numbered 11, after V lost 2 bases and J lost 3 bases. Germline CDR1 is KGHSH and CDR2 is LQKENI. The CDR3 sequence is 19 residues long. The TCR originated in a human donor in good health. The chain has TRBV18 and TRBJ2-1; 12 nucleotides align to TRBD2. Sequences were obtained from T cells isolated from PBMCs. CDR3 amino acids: CASSPGTSGGTMYYNEQFF. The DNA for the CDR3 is TGTGCCAGCTCACCAGGAACTAGCGGGGGGACGATGTACTACAATGAGCAGTTCTTC.